Listed here is a single T cell receptor (beta chain). The antigen is not known. This record belongs to a study of CD4 T cells in relation to SARS-CoV-2 and coronaviruses. Overall study: Convalescent patients were fewer than ten males and 4 females; two were Hispanic. Whole-study findings and limits: Pre-pandemic and post-infection samples never came from the same donor. The cross-reactivity analysis covered only spike protein, not other viral proteins.

V was cut by 2 bases and J by 1 base, with 17 bases left in between. Germline CDR1 and CDR2: LNHNV and YYDKDF (reference sequence). There are 17 residues in the CDR3. The assay was immunoSEQ multiplex PCR, and TCRdb's table has in-frame clones only and misses some. The table lists about 37,000 clones, roughly 88% of them singletons, with about a tenth in the top ten. CD4 enrichment then naive enrichment separated naive from memory CD4+ cells. The sequence derives from an adult with COVID-19. V usage is TRBV15 and J usage is TRBJ1-1; unclear D gene. The sequenced material came from memory CD4+ T cells from PBMCs. As DNA, the CDR3 is TGTGCCACCAGCAGACTTTGGACGGGAGTGAAGAACACTGAAGCTTTCTTT. Encoded protein: CATSRLWTGVKNTEAFF.